This TCR beta chain originates from a study of tumor-infiltrating lymphocytes in primary liver carcinoma. The template, around 520 ng total RNA, yielded TCR beta cDNA made with a constant-region primer. Generation of the TCR beta libraries relied on three nested multiplex PCR rounds using slightly modified ARM-PCR. Investigators reported that the first two PCR rounds, at 10 cycles each, used TRBV1-TRBV30 forward primers with a C-beta reverse primer. TCRdb independently ran MiXCR on the multiplex PCR reads; one entry per CDR3 protein. The top ten clones hold about 6% of a sample with about 350,000 distinct CDR3 sequences, approximately 64% of them seen once. This clonotype was counted many times. RNA isolated from unsorted whole blood supplied the blood RNA, with germline DNA also extracted. Trimming took 0 bases from V and 0 from J, leaving 13 bases between them. Germline V gene sequence: CDR1 SGHAT, CDR2 FQNNGV. CDR3 length: 17 residues.

The genes are TRBV11-2 and TRBJ2-3; D call uncertain. The TCR comes from a man aged 35 to 55 with primary liver carcinoma and hepatitis B virus infection. The sample taken for sequencing was peripheral blood. The CDR3 here is CASSLDRLPWSTDTQYF. The CDR3 region has the DNA TGTGCCAGCAGCTTAGATAGGCTGCCATGGAGCACAGATACGCAGTATTTT.